This T cell receptor beta chain was sequenced during a study of T-cell memory formation after mild COVID-19 (dated by TCRdb to about 2021). In terms of the full investigation: TCR sequence clusters from the two donors were found to be largely donor specific. T-cell clones expanding and contracting after mild COVID-19 in a couple of donors were tracked by longitudinal TCRalpha and TCRbeta repertoire sequencing. The cohort was made up of two young adult volunteers, one female and one male, who were previously healthy. General study outcomes and caveats: Only a couple of mild cases were covered in the study, and larger cohorts including severe cases with pre-infection samples were considered necessary. Some responding clones were detected in pre-infection memory, suggesting pre-existing cross-reactive memory T cells joined the SARS-CoV-2 response. Whether the second-wave clones peaking on day 37 were SARS-CoV-2 specific was not confirmed. Balanced CD4/CD8 phenotypes were observed for clones contracting from day 15 to 85, whereas a bias towards CD4+ was observed for a second wave of clones expanding from day 15 to 37. Contracting CD4+ clones were found mainly in CM and EM memory subsets, while CD8+ clones were enriched in EMRA.

PBMCs were isolated by Ficoll-Paque density gradient centrifugation. The table lists this clonotype with a few counts. Its antigen remains undetermined. Base quality data are lacking; no much larger clone is found one base away. TCRdb records Illumina NovaSeq 6000 as the sequencer. cDNA libraries for TCRalpha and TCRbeta were prepared by 5'RACE using constant-segment primers, with sample barcodes and unique molecular identifiers added. Trizol reagent was used to extract RNA from every sample. The libraries were amplified in two PCR steps, and the second step added a second sample barcode and Illumina TruSeq adapters. The libraries were sequenced on an Illumina NovaSeq using 2 x 150 bp paired-end reads. In the original analysis: Demultiplexing of reads and collapsing into UMI-guided consensus sequences were performed with migec v1.2.7. Using mixcr v2.1.11, UMI consensuses were aligned to TRA and TRB V and J templates and then assembled into clonotypes. A clonotype was counted as expanded or contracted only when both edgeR and NoisET called the clonotype significant, with the noise models trained on biological replicates. edgeR calls used a false discovery rate-adjusted p below 0.01 and a log2 fold-change threshold of 1. As an exploratory analysis of dynamics, max-normalized trajectories of the 1000 most abundant clonotypes were examined with PCA combined with hierarchical clustering. Each responding clone was given a CD4 or CD8 phenotype based on the CD4+ and CD8+ repertoires, which had been sequenced separately. TCRdb applied fastp at Q25 and MiXCR to the public reads, then kept only in-frame beta chains. All rows with the same CDR3 protein become a single entry with the most common DNA and genes. These V and J calls are TCRdb output, not the study's own analysis. The sample table shows nearly 110,000 distinct CDR3 sequences, and 15% to 20% are seen once. The ten largest clones represent more than 25% of the sample.

In the germline V gene, CDR1 corresponds to SQVTM and CDR2 to ANQGSEA. The CDR3 runs 15 amino acids, cysteine and phenylalanine included. This entry keeps only the CDR3 DNA: 45 bases, framed from base 1. Between the V and J ends, shortened by 5 bases and 2 bases respectively, the junction contains 15 bases. Recombination connected TRBV29-1 to TRBJ2-2; no D gene is confidently identified. Sequencing was carried out using PBMCs or a T cell subset sorted from them (not recorded which). The clonotype comes from an adult woman who had mild COVID-19 (a few samples of this study predate the infection). The sample titles of this study are shuffled in the database, so cell type and time point are left out; the donor was told from shared clones. The CDR3 in this case is CSVISGRSNTGELFF. At the DNA level, the sequence is TGCAGCGTTATATCCGGTCGCAGTAACACCGGGGAGCTGTTTTTT.